This entry features one T cell receptor beta chain sequence. Documented treatment: over 15 received Ad26.COV2.S at low or high dose, single or two shots; about 5 received placebo; per-sample allocation not given. The samples were gathered on day 63 after the first injection of vaccine or placebo. Using immunoSEQ multiplex PCR, the repertoire was profiled, and TCRdb retains in-frame clones only, with some absent. The sample comprises roughly 500,000 clones, 89% of which are singletons, and around 2.5% rests with the top ten. Trimming removed 3 bases at V and 4 bases at J, with 21 bases between. Germline V gives CDR1 MGHDK, CDR2 SYGVNS. The CDR3 contains 18 residues. This sample is part of a study of Ad26.COV2.S vaccination and SARS-CoV-2 variants.

Sequenced material: peripheral blood, taken in a trial of Ad26.COV2.S vaccine versus placebo. This receptor was obtained from a person aged 18-60 years who received the Ad26.COV2.S COVID-19 vaccine or a placebo. The chain is built from TRBV25-1 and TRBJ2-2, with no clear D. CDR3 loop: CASSEPSLRSASTGELFF. CDR3 nucleotides: TGTGCCAGCAGTGAGCCCTCCTTAAGGTCCGCTAGCACCGGGGAGCTGTTTTTT.